Listed below are T cell receptor beta chains from one sample, sequenced in a study of cytomegalovirus exposure and HLA in healthy donors. Generated by immunoSEQ multiplex PCR, the TCRdb table keeps only in-frame clones and is missing some. The sample comprises under 110,000 clones, about nine tenths of which are singletons, and 1.8% rests with the top ten. Sequencing was carried out using PBMCs. These TCRs come from a woman aged 18-29 years in good health and CMV-seropositive. The CDR3 runs from the conserved cysteine through the conserved F or W. D genes are given only for firm matches. Rows may omit the clone size; those that give it use once, few, many or a size class.

cdr3_length: 13; clone_size: -; v_call: TRBV28; d_call: -; j_call: TRBJ1-2; cdr3_nt: TGTGCCAGCAGTTTCCTACAGCAGTATGGCTACACCTTC; cdr3_aa: CASSFLQQYGYTF
cdr3_length: 14; clone_size: -; v_call: TRBV2; d_call: TRBD1; j_call: TRBJ1-6; cdr3_nt: TGTGCCAGCACCAAGGGACAGGGAAATTCACCCCTCCACTTT; cdr3_aa: CASTKGQGNSPLHF
cdr3_length: 16; clone_size: once; v_call: TRBV19; d_call: -; j_call: TRBJ2-3; cdr3_nt: TGTGCCAGTAGCCCAAAGGCCGGGGAGGATACAGATACGCAGTATTTT; cdr3_aa: CASSPKAGEDTDTQYF
cdr3_length: 15; clone_size: few; v_call: TRBV6-1; d_call: TRBD1; j_call: TRBJ2-7; cdr3_nt: TGTGCCAGCAGTAAAGGGGGCTCCAGCTCCTACGAGCAGTACTTC; cdr3_aa: CASSKGGSSSYEQYF
cdr3_length: 15; clone_size: -; v_call: TRBV19; d_call: TRBD1; j_call: TRBJ1-6; cdr3_nt: TGTGCCAGTAGGACGGGACAGGGGGCGAGTTCACCCCTCCACTTT; cdr3_aa: CASRTGQGASSPLHF
cdr3_length: 14; clone_size: once; v_call: TRBV6-6; d_call: -; j_call: TRBJ2-3; cdr3_nt: TGTGCCAGCAGTTACCGGGGGGCGACAGATACGCAGTATTTT; cdr3_aa: CASSYRGATDTQYF
cdr3_length: 14; clone_size: -; v_call: TRBV2; d_call: -; j_call: TRBJ1-1; cdr3_nt: TGTGCTCAAGACCGCGGAATAATGAACACTGAAGCTTTCTTT; cdr3_aa: CAQDRGIMNTEAFF
cdr3_length: 14; clone_size: -; v_call: TRBV6-5; d_call: -; j_call: TRBJ1-1; cdr3_nt: TGTGCCAGCAGTAGACGGGGGATAGGGCCGGAAGCTTTCTTT; cdr3_aa: CASSRRGIGPEAFF
cdr3_length: 17; clone_size: -; v_call: TRBV9; d_call: -; j_call: TRBJ1-1; cdr3_nt: TGTGCCAGCAGCGTAGATCGTGGTCCAGGGCCCACAACGAAACCTTTCTTT; cdr3_aa: CASSVDRGPGPTTKPFF
cdr3_length: 14; clone_size: few; v_call: TRBV2; d_call: TRBD1; j_call: TRBJ2-1; cdr3_nt: TGTGCCAGCATACAGGGACAGGCCTCCAATGAGCAGTTCTTC; cdr3_aa: CASIQGQASNEQFF
cdr3_length: 15; clone_size: -; v_call: TRBV5-4; d_call: TRBD1; j_call: TRBJ1-2; cdr3_nt: TGTGCCAGCAGCTTGGGAGGGACAGGGGAAAATGGCTACACCTTC; cdr3_aa: CASSLGGTGENGYTF
cdr3_length: 16; clone_size: -; v_call: TRBV5-1; d_call: -; j_call: TRBJ2-1; cdr3_nt: TGCGCCAGCAGCTTGGTCGACAGGCCCGCATACAATGAGCAGTTCTTC; cdr3_aa: CASSLVDRPAYNEQFF
cdr3_length: 15; clone_size: -; v_call: TRBV7-6; d_call: TRBD1; j_call: TRBJ2-2; cdr3_nt: TGTGCCAGCAGCGCAGGGACAGGGGACACCGGGGAGCTGTTTTTT; cdr3_aa: CASSAGTGDTGELFF
cdr3_length: 14; clone_size: -; v_call: TRBV27; d_call: TRBD1; j_call: TRBJ1-2; cdr3_nt: TGTGCCAGCAGCCTGACAGGGGGAAGGTATGGCTACACCTTC; cdr3_aa: CASSLTGGRYGYTF
cdr3_length: 15; clone_size: few; v_call: TRBV7-9; d_call: TRBD1; j_call: TRBJ1-2; cdr3_nt: TGTGCCAGCAGCTTAAGGGGACAGGGCGACTATGGCTACACCTTC; cdr3_aa: CASSLRGQGDYGYTF
cdr3_length: 15; clone_size: -; v_call: TRBV28; d_call: TRBD1; j_call: TRBJ2-1; cdr3_nt: TGTGCCAGCAGTCTATGGACAGGGGCCTACAATGAGCAGTTCTTC; cdr3_aa: CASSLWTGAYNEQFF
cdr3_length: 18; clone_size: -; v_call: TRBV10-2; d_call: TRBD2; j_call: TRBJ2-2; cdr3_nt: TGCGCCAGCAGTGAGGGGCCTAGCGGGGGGCCCAGGGCCGGGGAGCTGTTTTTT; cdr3_aa: CASSEGPSGGPRAGELFF
cdr3_length: 16; clone_size: -; v_call: TRBV2; d_call: TRBD1; j_call: TRBJ2-5; cdr3_nt: TGTGCCAGCAGTACTACGGGACAGGCCATTCAAGAGACCCAGTACTTC; cdr3_aa: CASSTTGQAIQETQYF
cdr3_length: 13; clone_size: -; v_call: TRBV2; d_call: -; j_call: TRBJ2-5; cdr3_nt: TGTGCCAGCAGGTCCGGTTGGCAAGAGACCCAGTACTTC; cdr3_aa: CASRSGWQETQYF
cdr3_length: 15; clone_size: few; v_call: TRBV6-6; d_call: TRBD1; j_call: TRBJ1-1; cdr3_nt: TGTGCCAGCAGTTCCCTGACAGGGGGGAACACTGAAGCTTTCTTT; cdr3_aa: CASSSLTGGNTEAFF
cdr3_length: 12; clone_size: -; v_call: TRBV29-1; d_call: -; j_call: TRBJ2-3; cdr3_nt: TGCAGCGTTGAGGCTAGCACAGATACGCAGTATTTT; cdr3_aa: CSVEASTDTQYF
cdr3_length: 11; clone_size: -; v_call: TRBV11-2; d_call: -; j_call: TRBJ1-3; cdr3_nt: TGTGCCAGCAGCCCCCAAAACACCATATATTTT; cdr3_aa: CASSPQNTIYF
cdr3_length: 15; clone_size: -; v_call: TRBV18; d_call: -; j_call: TRBJ1-3; cdr3_nt: TGTGCCAGCTCACCAGTGGCCGTCTCTGGAAACACCATATATTTT; cdr3_aa: CASSPVAVSGNTIYF
cdr3_length: 15; clone_size: -; v_call: TRBV19; d_call: -; j_call: TRBJ2-6; cdr3_nt: TGTGCCAGTAGCCCTCGGGGTACTGGGGCCAACGTCCTGACTTTC; cdr3_aa: CASSPRGTGANVLTF
cdr3_length: 16; clone_size: -; v_call: TRBV27; d_call: TRBD1; j_call: TRBJ1-3; cdr3_nt: TGTGCCAGCAGTCCCGGGACAGGGTTGGAGGGAAACACCATATATTTT; cdr3_aa: CASSPGTGLEGNTIYF
cdr3_length: 15; clone_size: -; v_call: TRBV23-1; d_call: -; j_call: TRBJ1-1; cdr3_nt: TGCGCCAGCAGTCAATCGAGGTACATGAACACTGAAGCTTTCTTT; cdr3_aa: CASSQSRYMNTEAFF
cdr3_length: 17; clone_size: few; v_call: TRBV11-2; d_call: -; j_call: TRBJ1-2; cdr3_nt: TGTGCCAGCAGCTTAGTGGACACCGGCCCTACTAACTATGGCTACACCTTC; cdr3_aa: CASSLVDTGPTNYGYTF
cdr3_length: 15; clone_size: once; v_call: TRBV6-5; d_call: TRBD1; j_call: TRBJ1-5; cdr3_nt: TGTGCCAGCAGAAAGGGACAGCTCAGCAATCAGCCCCAGCATTTT; cdr3_aa: CASRKGQLSNQPQHF
cdr3_length: 13; clone_size: once; v_call: TRBV29-1; d_call: TRBD1; j_call: TRBJ2-5; cdr3_nt: TGCAGCGCCAGACAGGGGGCTGGGGAGACCCAGTACTTC; cdr3_aa: CSARQGAGETQYF
cdr3_length: 11; clone_size: -; v_call: TRBV6-5; d_call: TRBD2; j_call: TRBJ2-7; cdr3_nt: TGTGCCAGCCGGCTAGCGGCCGAGCAGTACTTC; cdr3_aa: CASRLAAEQYF
cdr3_length: 17; clone_size: -; v_call: TRBV28; d_call: -; j_call: TRBJ2-3; cdr3_nt: TGTGCCAGCAGTTCTACCGCTGGGGGCAGGGGGGCAGATACGCAGTATTTT; cdr3_aa: CASSSTAGGRGADTQYF
cdr3_length: 15; clone_size: -; v_call: TRBV5-4; d_call: TRBD1; j_call: TRBJ2-7; cdr3_nt: TGTGCCAGCAGCTTACCCGGGGACAGAACCTACGAGCAGTACTTC; cdr3_aa: CASSLPGDRTYEQYF
cdr3_length: 15; clone_size: -; v_call: TRBV6-5; d_call: TRBD2; j_call: TRBJ2-1; cdr3_nt: TGTGCCAGCAGGTCCGGGACTAGCTTCCTTAGTGAGCAGTTCTTC; cdr3_aa: CASRSGTSFLSEQFF
cdr3_length: 14; clone_size: few; v_call: TRBV29-1; d_call: TRBD1; j_call: TRBJ2-5; cdr3_nt: TGCAGCGTAGGACAGGGGGCTGGGGAAGAGACCCAGTACTTC; cdr3_aa: CSVGQGAGEETQYF
cdr3_length: 13; clone_size: -; v_call: TRBV10-3; d_call: TRBD2; j_call: TRBJ2-1; cdr3_nt: TGTGCCATCAGTGATGGGGGGGGAAATGAGCAGTTCTTC; cdr3_aa: CAISDGGGNEQFF
cdr3_length: 17; clone_size: -; v_call: TRBV7-6; d_call: TRBD1; j_call: TRBJ2-1; cdr3_nt: TGTGCCAGCAGCTTAGCGACCCTGGGACAGGGGCCCGATGAGCAGTTCTTC; cdr3_aa: CASSLATLGQGPDEQFF
cdr3_length: 16; clone_size: -; v_call: TRBV19; d_call: TRBD1; j_call: TRBJ2-2; cdr3_nt: TGTGCCAGTAGTATACACCAGGGGGCGAACACCGGGGAGCTGTTTTTT; cdr3_aa: CASSIHQGANTGELFF
cdr3_length: 14; clone_size: -; v_call: TRBV6-6; d_call: TRBD1; j_call: TRBJ1-1; cdr3_nt: TGTGCCAGCACCTTGGGACAGACGAACACTGAAGCTTTCTTT; cdr3_aa: CASTLGQTNTEAFF
cdr3_length: 13; clone_size: -; v_call: TRBV6-1; d_call: TRBD1; j_call: TRBJ1-2; cdr3_nt: TGTGCCAGCACTAGGACAGGGGACTATGGCTACACCTTC; cdr3_aa: CASTRTGDYGYTF
cdr3_length: 16; clone_size: few; v_call: TRBV11-1; d_call: -; j_call: TRBJ1-1; cdr3_nt: TGTGCCAGCAGCTTAAGATTGGGACACCCAAACACTGAAGCTTTCTTT; cdr3_aa: CASSLRLGHPNTEAFF
cdr3_length: 15; clone_size: once; v_call: TRBV28; d_call: TRBD1; j_call: TRBJ1-2; cdr3_nt: TGTGCCAGCAGTCAGAGCGCGGGACAGCCCAATGGCTACACCTTC; cdr3_aa: CASSQSAGQPNGYTF
cdr3_length: 17; clone_size: once; v_call: TRBV28; d_call: TRBD1; j_call: TRBJ1-3; cdr3_nt: TGTGCCAGCAGTCAACCGGGACAGGGCTACAATGGAAACACCATATATTTT; cdr3_aa: CASSQPGQGYNGNTIYF
cdr3_length: 15; clone_size: -; v_call: TRBV19; d_call: TRBD1; j_call: TRBJ1-6; cdr3_nt: TGTGCCAGTAGTGCCACCGGGACAGCAAATTCACCCCTCCACTTT; cdr3_aa: CASSATGTANSPLHF
cdr3_length: 16; clone_size: once; v_call: TRBV19; d_call: TRBD1; j_call: TRBJ2-2; cdr3_nt: TGTGCCAGTAGTAAACAGGGGCTATCGAACACCGGGGAGCTGTTTTTT; cdr3_aa: CASSKQGLSNTGELFF
cdr3_length: 17; clone_size: -; v_call: TRBV19; d_call: -; j_call: TRBJ1-6; cdr3_nt: TGTGCCAGTACCAACGGGAGGGGGGCCTCCTATAATTCACCCCTCCACTTT; cdr3_aa: CASTNGRGASYNSPLHF
cdr3_length: 16; clone_size: -; v_call: TRBV10-3; d_call: TRBD2; j_call: TRBJ2-5; cdr3_nt: TGTGCCATCAGTGATGTTGGCGGGGGAGACCGAGAGACCCAGTACTTC; cdr3_aa: CAISDVGGGDRETQYF
cdr3_length: 14; clone_size: -; v_call: TRBV29-1; d_call: TRBD2; j_call: TRBJ2-5; cdr3_nt: TGCAGCACCTCAGGACTAGCGGGCGGAGAGACCCAGTACTTC; cdr3_aa: CSTSGLAGGETQYF
cdr3_length: 15; clone_size: -; v_call: TRBV11-2; d_call: TRBD1; j_call: TRBJ1-2; cdr3_nt: TGTGCCAGCAGCTTTTACTCCGGGACAGGGTTAGGCTACACCTTC; cdr3_aa: CASSFYSGTGLGYTF
cdr3_length: 16; clone_size: -; v_call: TRBV23-1; d_call: TRBD1; j_call: TRBJ2-2; cdr3_nt: TGCGCCAGCAGTCAATCGGACAGGACGAACACCGGGGAGCTGTTTTTT; cdr3_aa: CASSQSDRTNTGELFF
cdr3_length: 16; clone_size: -; v_call: TRBV6-1; d_call: TRBD1; j_call: TRBJ1-2; cdr3_nt: TGTGCCAGCAGTGAACTTCCCGGACAGGCGAACTATGGCTACACCTTC; cdr3_aa: CASSELPGQANYGYTF
cdr3_length: 15; clone_size: -; v_call: TRBV28; d_call: TRBD1; j_call: TRBJ2-2; cdr3_nt: TGTGCCAGCAGTTTAAGACAGGGATACACCGGGGAGCTGTTTTTT; cdr3_aa: CASSLRQGYTGELFF
cdr3_length: 14; clone_size: -; v_call: TRBV27; d_call: TRBD1; j_call: TRBJ1-1; cdr3_nt: TGTGCCAGCAAGTCAGGGGGAGTAGGCACTGAAGCTTTCTTT; cdr3_aa: CASKSGGVGTEAFF
cdr3_length: 16; clone_size: -; v_call: TRBV28; d_call: TRBD1; j_call: TRBJ1-2; cdr3_nt: TGTGCCAGCAGTTCACTTACCGGGACAGGGGGAGATGGCTACACCTTC; cdr3_aa: CASSSLTGTGGDGYTF
cdr3_length: 14; clone_size: once; v_call: TRBV29-1; d_call: TRBD1; j_call: TRBJ2-2; cdr3_nt: TGCAGCGCCGGACAGGGGTCGAACACCGGGGAGCTGTTTTTT; cdr3_aa: CSAGQGSNTGELFF
cdr3_length: 12; clone_size: -; v_call: TRBV7-2; d_call: -; j_call: TRBJ1-1; cdr3_nt: TGTGCCAGCAGCTTACTAGACACTGAAGCTTTCTTT; cdr3_aa: CASSLLDTEAFF